This TCR beta chain was retrieved from a study of PD-1 blockade in classical Hodgkin lymphoma. General observations from the study: Nivolumab initiated under 1 year post-ASCT led to patient exclusion.

Every single patient, without exception, relapsed after autologous stem cell transplantation, and brentuximab vedotin exposure varied. Concerning this clone: Its antigen is undetermined.

Germline V gene data show CDR1 as SGDLS and CDR2 as YYNGEE. The CDR3 is 15 residues long. Trimming cost V 0 bases and J 2 bases, with 12 bases left between them. This table comes from immunoSEQ multiplex PCR, and its TCRdb copy is limited to in-frame clones, with some not included. The table includes over 13,000 clones, roughly 78% detected once. The receptor was derived from a human donor with classical Hodgkin lymphoma. This chain joins TRBV9 and TRBJ2-7; a possible D gene is TRBD1 (6 bases). The sample here was peripheral blood mononuclear cells (PBMCs), taken before the second cycle of nivolumab. The CDR3 nucleotides read TGTGCCAGCAGCGTAGGGGCAGGGGAAACCTACGAGCAGTACTTC. Translating it yields CASSVGAGETYEQYF.